The source of this TCR beta chain is a study of T cells after yellow fever vaccination. From the 5' RACE reads, TCRdb called clonotypes with MiXCR, one entry per CDR3 protein. Among roughly 520,000 distinct CDR3 sequences, less than 25% were seen once, and the ten largest hold about a sixth. Notes on this clonotype: Its antigen is currently unknown.

The study, taken as a whole, reports: Most primary-vaccination clones recurred post-booster (approximately 96% CD4, around 86% CD8).

The CDR3 has 13 amino acids. Germline V gene sequence: CDR1 DFQATT, CDR2 SNEGSKA (reference sequence). V was pared by 7 bases and J by 0 bases, with 9 bases between. The TCR sequence derives from a man aged 18 to 35 who received the YFV17D yellow fever vaccine. The sequencing used PBMCs, collected roughly 20 days after the first yellow fever vaccination. The rearrangement links TRBV20-1 to TRBJ2-2; the D is unclear. The CDR3 loop reads CSGAPTNTGELFF. The CDR3 region has the DNA TGCAGTGGGGCCCCTACGAACACCGGGGAGCTGTTTTTT.